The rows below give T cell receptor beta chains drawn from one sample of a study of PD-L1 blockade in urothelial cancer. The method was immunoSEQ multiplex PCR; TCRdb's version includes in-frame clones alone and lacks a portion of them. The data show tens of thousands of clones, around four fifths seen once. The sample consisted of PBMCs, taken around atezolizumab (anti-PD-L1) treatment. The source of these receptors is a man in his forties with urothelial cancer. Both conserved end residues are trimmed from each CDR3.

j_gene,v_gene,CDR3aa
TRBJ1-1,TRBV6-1,ASSDNTGAKAF
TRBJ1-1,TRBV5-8,ASSPRLTGRTEAF
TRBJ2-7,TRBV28,ASCPQGCYEQY
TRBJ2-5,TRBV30,AWGLAGATQETQY
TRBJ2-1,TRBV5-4,ASSLKGLENEQF
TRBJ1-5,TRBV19,ASSSGQNNQPQH
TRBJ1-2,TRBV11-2,ASSGVGQIYGYT
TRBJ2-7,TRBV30,AWNSGQGSYEQY
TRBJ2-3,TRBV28,ASSSLPEWY
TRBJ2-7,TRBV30,AWNPGRGQDEQY
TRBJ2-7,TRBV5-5,ASSFGAGGISSYEQY
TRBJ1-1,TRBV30,AWSRPGVPLNTEAF